Below, 15 T cell receptor beta chains from the same sample are listed, as sequenced in a study of shared clonotypes between healthy human individuals. The protocol was immunoSEQ multiplex PCR, while the TCRdb copy is restricted to in-frame clones and leaves out a portion. The data show roughly 2.1 million clones, with approximately 94% seen just once and around 1.7% held by the top ten. Positive CCR7 selection of CD45RO-negative cells yielded the naive CD8 cells, and terminally differentiated effector memory CD45RA+ cells were excluded. The sequenced sample consisted of naive CD8+ T cells from PBMCs. The receptors stem from a man in his late teens or twenties in good health. Some clones in this sample may be carry-over from other donors' samples.

This chain joins TRBV7-3 and TRBJ2-3; 12 bases agree with TRBD2. Germline CDR1 and CDR2: SGHTA and FQGTGA. The CDR3 extends over 16 amino acids. With 2 bases clipped from V and 6 bases from J, the junction kept 6 bases outside the gene matches. CDR3 amino acids: CASSLLAGGVEDTQYF. The CDR3 DNA is TGTGCCAGCAGCTTACTAGCGGGAGGGGTAGAGGATACGCAGTATTTT.

The chain employs TRBV5-1 and TRBJ2-3, with D possibly being TRBD2 (6 bases). V lost 3 bases and J 4 bases, leaving 9 bases between the germline ends. The CDR3 consists of 13 residues. The germline V gene has CDR1 SGHRS and CDR2 YFSETQ. The CDR3 here is CASSSRLADTQYF. The CDR3 DNA sequence: TGCGCCAGCAGCTCAAGACTAGCAGATACGCAGTATTTT.

J is TRBJ2-1 and V is TRBV10-1; D is possibly TRBD1 (5 bases). V was shortened by 5 bases and J by 5 bases, with 16 bases between the two germline ends. CDR3 length: 15 amino acids. CDR1 and CDR2 (germline): WNHNN, SYGVQD (reference sequence). The CDR3 sequence is CASSRSFQGDNEQFF. CDR3 sequence (DNA): TGCGCCAGCAGTAGGTCATTCCAGGGCGACAATGAGCAGTTCTTC.

Concerning this clone itself: The sample contains more than one DNA sequence encoding this CDR3. The chain joins TRBV15 to TRBJ2-7; TRBD1 is a possible D gene (6 bases). Trimming removed 0 bases at V and 1 base at J, with 7 bases between. The CDR3 runs 14 residues. From germline, CDR1 is LNHNV and CDR2 YYDKDF (reference sequence). The CDR3 bases are TGTGCCACCAGCAGAGATAGGGGGTCCTACGAGCAGTACTTC. It codes for CATSRDRGSYEQYF.

The chain carries TRBV27 and TRBJ2-1; possibly TRBD2 for D (5 bases). Trimming pared 1 base from V and 6 bases from J, leaving 10 bases between. Looked up from germline, CDR1 is MNHEY and CDR2 is SMNVEV (reference sequence). CDR3 length equals 14 residues. The CDR3 DNA is TGTGCCAGCAGTTTATTGTTTGGACTCAATGAGCAGTTCTTC. Its translation: CASSLLFGLNEQFF.

In regard to this clone: The same CDR3 arises from other DNA sequences in this sample as well. The chain couples TRBV29-1 to TRBJ2-3; D remains unclear. V was shortened by 3 bases and J by 5 bases, with 3 bases between the two germline ends. The germline gives CDR1 SQVTM, CDR2 ANQGSEA. The CDR3 spans 10 residues. The CDR3 loop reads CSVEGDTQYF. As DNA, the CDR3 is TGCAGCGTTGAGGGAGATACGCAGTATTTT.

This clone was counted a single time. This chain connects TRBV7-9 to TRBJ2-1; D might be TRBD1 (5 bases). V lost 3 bases, J lost 9 bases, and 15 bases lay in between. Germline values: CDR1 SEHNR, CDR2 FQNEAQ (reference sequence). CDR3 length: 14 amino acids. The CDR3: CASSFPTLGVEQFF. The CDR3 DNA sequence: TGTGCCAGCAGCTTCCCTACTCTAGGGGTTGAGCAGTTCTTC.

This sequence joins TRBV27 and TRBJ2-7, with D possibly being TRBD1 (5 bases). Germline assignment: CDR1 MNHEY and CDR2 SMNVEV (reference sequence). CDR3 length: 14 residues. Trimming left V 6 bases short and J 2 bases short, with 14 bases between. CDR3 amino acids: CASSPNQGTYEQYF. In DNA, the CDR3 is TGTGCCAGCAGCCCCAATCAGGGAACCTACGAGCAGTACTTC.

The V call is TRBV7-3, the J call TRBJ2-6, with D perhaps matching TRBD1 (9 bases). Germline V gene data show CDR1 as SGHTA and CDR2 as FQGTGA. This CDR3 spans 15 amino acids. Between the trimmed V and J ends, which lost 5 bases and 10 bases, there was a span of 18 bases. The CDR3, as DNA: TGTGCCAGCAGCCTTACGGGAGGGACAGGGAACGTCCTGACTTTC. Translation: CASSLTGGTGNVLTF.

This clone was seen only a few times. The V gene is TRBV4-1, the J gene TRBJ1-1, with a tentative D call TRBD1 (5 bases). From germline, CDR1 is MGHRA and CDR2 YSYEKL. V lost 2 bases and J lost 2, with 18 bases in between. The CDR3 contains 17 residues. As DNA, the CDR3 is TGCGCCAGCAGCCAACCACCTGGGGGGGGTTTCAACACTGAAGCTTTCTTT. Translating it yields CASSQPPGGGFNTEAFF.

This chain uses TRBV6-1 with TRBJ1-1; D is unresolved. Per germline, CDR1 MNHNS and CDR2 SASEGT. V lost 6 bases and J 4 bases, leaving 15 bases between the germline ends. The CDR3 length is 14 residues. The CDR3 reads CASRRFSSGTEAFF. CDR3 DNA: TGTGCCAGCAGAAGGTTCTCAAGTGGCACTGAAGCTTTCTTT.

This chain connects TRBV27 to TRBJ2-7; 8 nucleotides align to TRBD1. Per germline, CDR1 MNHEY and CDR2 SMNVEV (reference sequence). The V and J ends lost 8 bases and 5 bases, in that order; junction bases with no gene match: 8. The CDR3 is made up of 13 amino acids. The CDR3 protein is CASGTPDRDEQYF. As DNA, the CDR3 is TGTGCCAGCGGTACCCCGGACAGGGACGAGCAGTACTTC.

This rearrangement joins TRBV2 to TRBJ1-5, with a weak D call TRBD1 (6 bases). V lost 3 bases to trimming and J lost 0 bases, with 9 bases between them. The CDR3 covers 15 residues. CDR1 and CDR2 from the germline V gene are SNHLY and FYNNEI. The CDR3 nucleotides are TGTGCCAGCAGTGACAGGGGCTATAGCAATCAGCCCCAGCATTTT. It specifies CASSDRGYSNQPQHF.

This clone occurred a few times. CDR3 sequence: CASSLARTGGDYGYTF. The CDR3 DNA reads TGTGCCAGCAGCTTAGCGCGGACAGGGGGTGACTATGGCTACACCTTC. V gene TRBV7-9 combines with J gene TRBJ1-2, with 10 bases matching TRBD1. CDR3 length: 16 amino acids. CDR1 SEHNR and CDR2 FQNEAQ come from the germline V gene (reference sequence). V trimming: 0 bases; J trimming: 3 bases; junction bases outside the gene matches: 4.

The chain is built from TRBV30 and TRBJ1-1; D is ambiguous. Trimming removed 0 bases from V and 4 bases from J, with 6 bases in between. Germline-derived CDR1 and CDR2 are GTSNPN and SVGIG (reference sequence). The CDR3 has 12 amino acids. CDR3 residues: CAWSVLSTEAFF. CDR3 DNA sequence: TGTGCCTGGAGTGTATTAAGCACTGAAGCTTTCTTT. The whole variable domain, filled in from reference TRBV30 and TRBJ1-1, reads SQTIHQWPATLVQPVGSPLSLECTVEGTSNPNLYWYRQAAGRGLQLLFYSVGIGQISSEVPQNLSASRPQDRQFILSSKKLLLSDSGFYLCAWSVLSTEAFFGQGTRLTVV.